The 8 T cell receptor beta chains below were found in one sample sequenced in a study of blood T cell repertoires in COVID-19 (dated by TCRdb to 2020 to 2022). The library was built by means of the immunoSEQ multiplex PCR assay. TCRdb holds this immuneACCESS table with in-frame rearrangements only. Some clones are missing; in checked studies, unresolved V genes explain under half, and the rest has no known cause. The sample has about 150,000 clones on record, 80% to 90% of them singletons. The top ten clones comprise around 4.5% of the sample. Sequenced material: PBMCs or T cells enriched from blood (not recorded which). Source of these receptors: a man aged 50 to 60 who had recovered from COVID-19.

This chain links TRBV19 with TRBJ1-2; tentative D call: TRBD1 (5 bases). The CDR3 has 16 amino acids. Germline V gives CDR1 LNHDA, CDR2 SQIVND (reference sequence). V was pared by 3 bases and J by 4 bases, with 18 bases between. The CDR3 region is CASSIWSGSGAYGYTF. CDR3 DNA: TGTGCCAGTAGTATCTGGTCCGGAAGTGGGGCCTATGGCTACACCTTC.

This clone turned up a few times. V usage is TRBV7-9 and J usage is TRBJ2-6, with D perhaps matching TRBD2 (6 bases). Germline-derived CDR1 and CDR2 are SEHNR and FQNEAQ (reference sequence). This CDR3 is built from 16 residues. V was pared by 2 bases and J by 0 bases, with 8 bases between. CDR3 sequence reads: CASSLMGGSGANVLTF. CDR3 DNA: TGTGCCAGCAGCTTAATGGGGGGCTCTGGGGCCAACGTCCTGACTTTC.

This chain links TRBV2 with TRBJ1-5; D not resolved. Germline V gene lookup returns CDR1 SNHLY and CDR2 FYNNEI. The CDR3 sequence is 14 residues long. V was shortened by 3 bases and J by 6 bases, with 12 bases between the two germline ends. The CDR3 sequence: CASSDSNWSQPQHF. DNA of the CDR3: TGTGCCAGCAGTGACAGCAATTGGAGTCAGCCCCAGCATTTT.

The V call is TRBV7-3, the J call TRBJ2-1; possible D gene TRBD1, 6 bases. V lost 0 bases and J 2 bases, leaving 8 bases between the germline ends. The germline gives CDR1 SGHTA, CDR2 FQGTGA. This CDR3 is built from 15 residues. DNA for the CDR3: TGTGCCAGCAGCTTAACCCCAGGGGCCTACAATGAGCAGTTCTTC. Protein sequence: CASSLTPGAYNEQFF.

The chain couples TRBV5-1 to TRBJ2-7, with D possibly being TRBD2 (5 bases). Trimming took 6 bases from V and 1 from J, leaving 14 bases between them. Per germline, CDR1 SGHRS and CDR2 YFSETQ. CDR3 length: 14 residues. CDR3 loop: CASTRLTGSYEQYF. The DNA of the CDR3 is TGCGCCAGCACACGACTAACGGGGTCCTACGAGCAGTACTTC.

The CDR3 DNA reads as TGTGCCAGCAGCCTTACAGGGGGACGTCTGTTTTTT. This encodes CASSLTGGRLFF. The chain recombines TRBV3-1 (or the pseudogene TRBV3-2) with TRBJ1-4, with 8 bases lining up with TRBD1. The CDR3 length is 12 residues. Germline V lookup: CDR1 LGHDT, CDR2 YNNKEL (reference sequence). V was clipped by 4 bases and J by 14 bases; unmatched bases: 6.

This chain connects TRBV12-2 to TRBJ1-5; whether TRBD1, the table's D call, matches the DNA was not checked. TRBV12-2 is marked as a pseudogene. The CDR3 covers 14 residues. CDR3 residues: CASRGHSSNQPQHF. CDR3 in DNA: TGTGCAAGTCGCGGACATTCTAGCAATCAGCCCCAGCATTTT.

This clone was seen a handful of times. The chain is built from TRBV6-2 or TRBV6-3 and TRBJ2-2; 7 bases map to TRBD2. V shed 7 bases and J 3 bases; nucleotides not matched to a gene: 11. The CDR3 is 16 amino acids. In germline, CDR1 is MNHEY, CDR2 SVGEGT. The CDR3, as DNA: TGTGCCAGCACCCCGCTCGGGGGGAGGTACACCGGGGAGCTGTTTTTT. Protein: CASTPLGGRYTGELFF.